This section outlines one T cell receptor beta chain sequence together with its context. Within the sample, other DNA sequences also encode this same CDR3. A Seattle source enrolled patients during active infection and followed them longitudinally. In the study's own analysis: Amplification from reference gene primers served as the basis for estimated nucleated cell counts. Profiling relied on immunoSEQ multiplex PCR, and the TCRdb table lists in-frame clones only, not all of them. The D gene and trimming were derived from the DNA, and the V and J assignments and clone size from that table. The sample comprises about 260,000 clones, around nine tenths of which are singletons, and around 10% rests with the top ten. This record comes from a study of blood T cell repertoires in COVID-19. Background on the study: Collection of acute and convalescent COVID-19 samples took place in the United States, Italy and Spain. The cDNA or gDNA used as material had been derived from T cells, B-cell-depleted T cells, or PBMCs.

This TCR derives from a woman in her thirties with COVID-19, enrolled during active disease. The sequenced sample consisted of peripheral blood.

This CDR3 reads CASSLRTGGSYEQYF. The CDR3 coding sequence is TGTGCCAGCAGCTTACGGACAGGGGGCTCCTACGAGCAGTACTTC. This chain links TRBV7-2 with TRBJ2-7; 10 bases fit TRBD1. The CDR3 extends over 15 amino acids. The V segment lost 2 bases and the J segment 0 bases; nucleotides outside the gene matches: 1. Germline values: CDR1 SGHTA, CDR2 FQGNSA.